This T cell receptor beta chain stems from a study of CD8 T cells in ankylosing spondylitis. General study results and limits: The authors found the disease-linked clones to be CD8+ and relatively rare in peripheral blood.

This clonotype was observed many times. Its specificity is not known. TCRdb passed the 5' RACE reads through MiXCR, listing each CDR3 protein once. This table holds some 250,000 distinct CDR3 sequences, around 9.1% found once. The sample consisted of blood, either unsorted or a sorted T cell fraction (not recorded which). This sequence originates from a male donor with ankylosing spondylitis or in good health (not recorded which).

Written as DNA, the CDR3 is TGTGCCAGCAGCACACACCTAGGACTAGCGGGGCGACCAGATACGCAGTATTTT. Protein: CASSTHLGLAGRPDTQYF. The rearrangement joins TRBV7-3 to TRBJ2-3; 12 bases are a match to TRBD2. J was trimmed by 4 bases and V by 5 bases; bases with no gene match: 13. The V gene's germline CDR1 is SGHTA and CDR2 FQGTGA. The CDR3 totals 18 residues. Combining the CDR3 with reference TRBV7-3 and TRBJ2-3 gives the whole variable domain GAGVSQTPSNKVTEKGKYVELRCDPISGHTALYWYRQSLGQGPEFLIYFQGTGAADDSGLPNDRFFAVRPEGSVSTLKIQRTERGDSAVYLCASSTHLGLAGRPDTQYFGPGTRLTVL.